The present TCR beta chain was sequenced within a study of OX40 agonist ivuxolimab in advanced cancers. The V gene's germline CDR1 is MNHEY and CDR2 SVGAGI. Trimming at V came to 5 bases and at J to 3 bases, leaving 5 bases not matched to a gene. This CDR3 comprises 15 residues. Clones were read by immunoSEQ multiplex PCR, and TCRdb kept only the in-frame ones, dropping some. This sample has over 70,000 clones; around 89% occur once, and the top ten carry 0.4% to 0.65%. The specimen comprised CD4+ or CD8+ T cells sorted from blood, sampled in a trial of the OX40 agonist ivuxolimab. This chain links TRBV6-5 with TRBJ1-3, with TRBD1 identical over 9 bases. The TCR comes from an adult with an advanced solid tumor such as melanoma, head and neck, liver or kidney cancer. The CDR3, as DNA: TGTGCCAGCAGTAGGGACAGGGTATTTGGAAACACCATATATTTT. Translated: CASSRDRVFGNTIYF.